Ten or more counts support the clone carrying this T cell receptor beta chain. This CDR3 region has 15 residues. In germline, CDR1 is DFQATT, CDR2 SNEGSKA (reference sequence). The V end was cut by 3 bases, the J end by 3 bases, with 18 bases between. The data were taken from a study of T cell repertoires in cytomegalovirus infection. Each CDR3 protein gets one entry after TCRdb re-called the reads with MiXCR. The sample contains 310,000 or so distinct CDR3 sequences, approximately 8.9% of which appear only once. This TCR was recovered from a human donor in good health (CMV status not recorded). Some clones in this sample may be carry-over from other donors' samples. The chain recombines TRBV20-1 with TRBJ2-7; weak D call: TRBD2 (6 bases). Sequencing was done on a sample of PBMCs. CDR3 amino acids: CSARRRGRAFYEQYF. DNA for the CDR3: TGCAGTGCTAGGCGGCGGGGCAGGGCGTTCTACGAGCAGTACTTC.